The 14 T cell receptor beta chains below all came from one sample that was sequenced in a study of T cell changes during pregnancy in multiple sclerosis. Profiling relied on immunoSEQ multiplex PCR, and the TCRdb table lists in-frame clones only, not all of them. Of tens of thousands of clones listed, about 90% are singletons. The sequenced sample was CD4+ T cells from peripheral blood mononuclear cells, obtained in the third trimester of pregnancy. All receptors derive from a female donor in good health, enrolled as a control in a pregnancy study.

This chain uses TRBV2 with TRBJ2-7; possible D gene TRBD2, 6 bases. V lost 4 bases to trimming and J lost 4 bases, with 11 bases between them. This CDR3 has 13 residues. In germline, CDR1 is SNHLY, CDR2 FYNNEI. As DNA, the CDR3 is TGTGCCAGCAGTGGGGACTCCATATACGAGCAGTACTTC. It encodes CASSGDSIYEQYF.

The chain recombines TRBV10-3 with TRBJ2-3, with TRBD1 matching 10 bases. Losses at the gene ends were 6 bases for V and 2 bases for J; bases not matched to a gene: 5. The CDR3 sequence is 15 residues long. Germline V gene lookup returns CDR1 ENHRY and CDR2 SYGVKD. CDR3 bases: TGTGCCATCAGCTTGACAGGGGGCATCACAGATACGCAGTATTTT. It codes for CAISLTGGITDTQYF.

This sequence joins TRBV5-1 and TRBJ1-2; D gene ambiguous. V was shortened by 0 bases and J by 2 bases, with 11 bases between the two germline ends. This CDR3 contains 15 residues. Germline CDR1 SGHRS, CDR2 YFSETQ. The CDR3 DNA follows: TGCGCCAGCAGCTTGGTTGGCGGTGGAAACTATGGCTACACCTTC. It yields the protein CASSLVGGGNYGYTF.

This chain uses TRBV6-5 with TRBJ1-1, with unresolved D. V lost 4 bases, J lost 0 bases, and 9 bases lay in between. The CDR3 sequence is 14 residues long. CDR1 and CDR2 (germline): MNHEY, SVGAGI. CDR3 DNA sequence: TGTGCCAGCAGTTTTAGTGGGCTGAACACTGAAGCTTTCTTT. Protein product: CASSFSGLNTEAFF.

The chain links TRBV4-1 to TRBJ1-2; D unresolved. The CDR3 loop spans 15 amino acids. Trimming shortened V by 0 bases and J by 4 bases, and 12 bases separated the two germline ends. The germline CDR1 and CDR2 sequences are MGHRA and YSYEKL. The CDR3 reads CASSQEPGTVYGYTF. DNA of the CDR3: TGCGCCAGCAGCCAAGAACCAGGAACCGTCTATGGCTACACCTTC.

This sequence joins TRBV2 and TRBJ1-3; perhaps TRBD1 as D (6 bases). Germline loops: CDR1 SNHLY, CDR2 FYNNEI. V lost 11 bases and J 0 bases, leaving 20 bases between the germline ends. The CDR3 runs to 16 residues. CDR3 bases: TGTGCCTCCTCGCCCACTACAGGGACCTCTGGAAACACCATATATTTT. It is translated as CASSPTTGTSGNTIYF.

The genes are TRBV4-2 and TRBJ2-3, with TRBD1 matching over 9 bases. The germline CDR1 and CDR2 sequences are LGHNA and YNFKEQ. The CDR3 is 17 residues long. J gave up 2 bases and V 0 bases, and 6 bases lay outside the gene matches. The CDR3 sequence: CASSQDPGQGNTDTQYF. CDR3 coding DNA: TGTGCCAGCAGCCAAGACCCGGGACAGGGAAACACAGATACGCAGTATTTT.

The V and J genes are TRBV5-1 and TRBJ2-1; 7 bases map to TRBD2. The CDR3 has 14 amino acids. Per germline, CDR1 SGHRS and CDR2 YFSETQ. Trimming cost V 6 bases and J 6 bases; bases outside gene matches: 9. The CDR3 sequence: CASTWGGGANEQFF. Written as DNA, the CDR3 is TGCGCCAGCACATGGGGGGGAGGCGCCAATGAGCAGTTCTTC.

The rearrangement joins TRBV2 to TRBJ2-7; 12 nucleotides agree with TRBD1. Germline trimming cut 7 bases from V and 6 bases from J; bases unmatched to any gene: 10. The CDR3 sequence is 15 residues long. Germline V gene data show CDR1 as SNHLY and CDR2 as FYNNEI. CDR3: CASKPGTGGLSEQYF. For the CDR3, the DNA is TGTGCCAGCAAACCCGGGACAGGGGGCCTTTCCGAGCAGTACTTC.

The V gene is TRBV29-1, the J gene TRBJ2-7, with unresolved D. The CDR3 contains 11 residues. CDR1 SQVTM and CDR2 ANQGSEA come from the germline V gene. The V and J ends lost 6 bases and 3 bases respectively, with 9 bases between them. CDR3 in DNA: TGCAGCGTCCTCGCCTACTACGAGCAGTACTTC. Its protein is CSVLAYYEQYF.

V and J are TRBV25-1 and TRBJ2-3, with TRBD2 matching 10 bases. J was trimmed by 0 bases and V by 2 bases; bases with no gene match: 5. The CDR3 has 17 residues. The germline gives CDR1 MGHDK, CDR2 SYGVNS. The chain's CDR3 is CASSETGLAASTDTQYF. Written as DNA, the CDR3 is TGTGCCAGCAGTGAAACCGGACTAGCGGCTAGCACAGATACGCAGTATTTT.

The chain couples TRBV5-1 to TRBJ2-5; 9 nucleotides match TRBD2. Germline V gives CDR1 SGHRS, CDR2 YFSETQ. The CDR3 totals 17 residues. The V segment lost 2 bases and the J segment 2 bases; nucleotides outside the gene matches: 10. The CDR3: CASSFPQRGDQQETQYF. DNA of the CDR3: TGCGCCAGCAGCTTCCCTCAGCGGGGGGACCAACAAGAGACCCAGTACTTC. The complete variable domain, with remaining parts taken from reference TRBV5-1 and TRBJ2-5, reads KAGVTQTPRYLIKTRGQQVTLSCSPISGHRSVSWYQQTPGQGLQFLFEYFSETQRNKGNFPGRFSGRQFSNSRSEMNVSTLELGDSALYLCASSFPQRGDQQETQYFGPGTRLLVL.

This clone came up once. This rearrangement joins TRBV5-4 to TRBJ2-5; 10 nucleotides agree with TRBD2. V shed 3 bases, J shed 4 bases, and the junction held 12 bases outside the gene matches. This CDR3 comprises 17 residues. Germline assignment: CDR1 SGHNT and CDR2 YYREEE (reference sequence). In nucleotides, the CDR3 is TGTGCCAGCAGCTGGGGCCCGACTAGCGGGCCCCGAGAGACCCAGTACTTC. It is translated as CASSWGPTSGPRETQYF.

This clone was picked up a small number of times. The chain links TRBV5-1 to TRBJ1-1; D not resolved. The CDR3 totals 13 residues. V gave up 4 bases and J gave up 1 base, with 8 bases separating them. Germline assignment: CDR1 SGHRS and CDR2 YFSETQ. In DNA, the CDR3 is TGCGCCAGCAGCGCGGAGACGAACACTGAAGCTTTCTTT. Its protein product is CASSAETNTEAFF.